The entry below describes one TCR beta chain. Its antigen is currently unknown. This sample is part of a study of cytomegalovirus exposure and HLA in healthy donors. General study points: The study recorded 150 to 200 TCR beta chains that were cytomegalovirus-associated. Most observed TCR sequences were rare, whereas some public TCRs were detected in many donors.

The donors were in the roughly 120-subject validation cohort, distinct from the roughly 700-subject first cohort. V was cut by 2 bases and J by 6 bases, with 28 bases left in between. Germline-derived CDR1 and CDR2 are SGHVS and FQNEAQ. The length of the CDR3 is 19 residues. Method: immunoSEQ multiplex PCR; TCRdb's copy keeps in-frame clones and lacks some. The sample contains over 150,000 clones, 86% of which appear only once. Sequenced: PBMCs. The chain links TRBV7-8 to TRBJ1-2, with a weak D call TRBD1 (5 bases). The clonotype comes from a human donor in good health. The CDR3: CASSLLAGLTKNSEHGYTF. The CDR3 coding sequence is TGTGCCAGCAGCTTACTCGCGGGGCTGACCAAAAACTCGGAGCATGGCTACACCTTC. The whole variable domain, remainder taken from reference TRBV7-8 and TRBJ1-2, is GAGVSQSPRYKVAKRGQDVALRCDPISGHVSLFWYQQALGQGPEFLTYFQNEAQLDKSGLPSDRFFAERPEGSVSTLKIQRTQQEDSAVYLCASSLLAGLTKNSEHGYTFGSGTRLTVV.